The rows below give T cell receptor beta chains drawn from one sample of a study of Ad26.COV2.S vaccination and SARS-CoV-2 variants. The protocol was immunoSEQ multiplex PCR, while the TCRdb copy is restricted to in-frame clones and leaves out a portion. The sample consists of more than 300,000 clones, around four fifths of them appearing once. The sequencing here drew on peripheral blood, taken in a trial of Ad26.COV2.S vaccine versus placebo. The receptors originated from a person between 18 and 65 years old who received the Ad26.COV2.S COVID-19 vaccine or a placebo. CDR3s include the opening cysteine and the closing phenylalanine or tryptophan. Fields, in order: J gene, clone size, D gene, V gene, CDR3 protein, CDR3 DNA. The D gene is left open where the match is weak. Clone size appears in some rows only: once, few, many, or a class for an expanded clone.

J gene: TRBJ1-6
clone size: NA
D gene: NA
V gene: TRBV21-1
CDR3 protein: CASSRRGPGQGMSGGNSPLHF
CDR3 DNA: TGTGCCAGCAGCAGAAGGGGGCCGGGACAGGGAATGAGTGGAGGTAATTCACCCCTCCACTTT

J gene: TRBJ2-7
clone size: NA
D gene: TRBD1
V gene: TRBV4-2
CDR3 protein: CASSQDTGQPYEQYF
CDR3 DNA: TGTGCCAGCAGCCAAGACACGGGACAGCCTTACGAGCAGTACTTC

J gene: TRBJ1-4
clone size: few
D gene: NA
V gene: TRBV27
CDR3 protein: CASSSTGTGEKLFF
CDR3 DNA: TGTGCCAGCAGTTCAACAGGGACGGGAGAAAAACTGTTTTTT

J gene: TRBJ1-2
clone size: NA
D gene: TRBD1
V gene: TRBV29-1
CDR3 protein: CSVEDRAGGTVSGYTF
CDR3 DNA: TGCAGCGTTGAAGATCGGGCAGGGGGCACGGTTTCTGGCTACACCTTC

J gene: TRBJ1-1
clone size: NA
D gene: NA
V gene: TRBV10-3
CDR3 protein: CAISPSSGRLNTEAFF
CDR3 DNA: TGTGCCATCAGTCCTTCTTCGGGACGTTTGAACACTGAAGCTTTCTTT

J gene: TRBJ1-1
clone size: NA
D gene: NA
V gene: TRBV18
CDR3 protein: CASSPPRGYAEAFF
CDR3 DNA: TGTGCCAGCTCACCACCTCGTGGTTATGCTGAAGCTTTCTTT

J gene: TRBJ2-3
clone size: NA
D gene: TRBD1
V gene: TRBV9
CDR3 protein: CASSVDGQGLGTQYF
CDR3 DNA: TGTGCCAGCAGCGTAGACGGACAGGGCCTCGGGACGCAGTATTTT

J gene: TRBJ1-2
clone size: NA
D gene: NA
V gene: TRBV19
CDR3 protein: CASRNSTGYYGYTF
CDR3 DNA: TGTGCCAGTAGAAACTCGACAGGTTACTATGGCTACACCTTC

J gene: TRBJ2-7
clone size: NA
D gene: NA
V gene: TRBV6-5
CDR3 protein: CASSYGLAVNSYEQYF
CDR3 DNA: TGTGCCAGCAGTTACGGTTTGGCGGTAAACTCCTACGAGCAGTACTTC

J gene: TRBJ2-7
clone size: NA
D gene: NA
V gene: TRBV5-5
CDR3 protein: CASSLEGQGVYEQYF
CDR3 DNA: TGTGCCAGCAGCTTGGAGGGCCAGGGCGTCTACGAGCAGTACTTC

J gene: TRBJ1-5
clone size: once
D gene: NA
V gene: TRBV15
CDR3 protein: CATSKQFFSNQPQHF
CDR3 DNA: TGTGCCACCAGCAAACAGTTTTTTAGCAATCAGCCCCAGCATTTT

J gene: TRBJ1-4
clone size: NA
D gene: TRBD1
V gene: TRBV15
CDR3 protein: CATSRELPGQVGGFKLFF
CDR3 DNA: TGTGCCACCAGCAGAGAATTACCTGGACAGGTCGGGGGGTTTAAACTGTTTTTT

J gene: TRBJ1-1
clone size: NA
D gene: NA
V gene: TRBV12-3/TRBV12-4
CDR3 protein: CASTSDAETEAFF
CDR3 DNA: TGTGCCAGCACCTCGGACGCCGAAACTGAAGCTTTCTTT

J gene: TRBJ1-5
clone size: NA
D gene: TRBD1
V gene: TRBV5-1
CDR3 protein: CASSLGTGYSNQPQHF
CDR3 DNA: TGCGCCAGCAGCCTAGGGACAGGCTATAGCAATCAGCCCCAGCATTTT

J gene: TRBJ2-5
clone size: NA
D gene: TRBD1
V gene: TRBV6-6
CDR3 protein: CASSYGTGVYQETQYF
CDR3 DNA: TGTGCCAGCAGTTACGGGACAGGGGTGTACCAAGAGACCCAGTACTTC

J gene: TRBJ2-1
clone size: NA
D gene: NA
V gene: TRBV7-9
CDR3 protein: CASIAASGYNEQFF
CDR3 DNA: TGTGCCAGCATCGCCGCCAGTGGCTACAATGAGCAGTTCTTC

J gene: TRBJ1-6
clone size: few
D gene: NA
V gene: TRBV28
CDR3 protein: CASSPQDQSSYNSPLHF
CDR3 DNA: TGTGCCAGCAGTCCCCAAGATCAAAGCTCCTATAATTCACCCCTCCACTTT

J gene: TRBJ2-1
clone size: NA
D gene: NA
V gene: TRBV9
CDR3 protein: CASQFGGADNEQFF
CDR3 DNA: TGTGCCAGCCAGTTCGGCGGGGCCGACAATGAGCAGTTCTTC

J gene: TRBJ2-7
clone size: NA
D gene: TRBD1
V gene: TRBV28
CDR3 protein: CASSLWGDRDSYEQYF
CDR3 DNA: TGTGCCAGCAGTTTATGGGGGGACAGGGATTCCTACGAGCAGTACTTC

J gene: TRBJ2-7
clone size: once
D gene: NA
V gene: TRBV29-1
CDR3 protein: CSVRGLGSYEQYF
CDR3 DNA: TGCAGCGTTCGGGGCCTCGGCTCCTACGAGCAGTACTTC

J gene: TRBJ2-5
clone size: NA
D gene: TRBD2
V gene: TRBV13
CDR3 protein: CASSLSSWTSGGPTTWETQYF
CDR3 DNA: TGTGCCAGCAGCTTATCGTCCTGGACTAGCGGGGGGCCAACGACGTGGGAGACCCAGTACTTC

J gene: TRBJ1-3
clone size: NA
D gene: NA
V gene: TRBV30
CDR3 protein: CAIQEHSGNTIYF
CDR3 DNA: TGTGCCATACAGGAGCACTCTGGAAACACCATATATTTT

J gene: TRBJ1-1
clone size: NA
D gene: NA
V gene: TRBV7-9
CDR3 protein: CASSVLVNTEAFF
CDR3 DNA: TGTGCCAGCAGTGTTCTGGTGAACACTGAAGCTTTCTTT

J gene: TRBJ2-7
clone size: few
D gene: NA
V gene: TRBV7-9
CDR3 protein: CASRAGTPYEQYF
CDR3 DNA: TGTGCCAGCAGGGCCGGGACACCCTACGAGCAGTACTTC

J gene: TRBJ1-2
clone size: few
D gene: NA
V gene: TRBV2
CDR3 protein: CASSEVGRVRDGYTF
CDR3 DNA: TGTGCCAGCAGTGAAGTTGGCAGGGTAAGGGATGGCTACACCTTC

J gene: TRBJ2-7
clone size: NA
D gene: TRBD1
V gene: TRBV29-1
CDR3 protein: CSAGQGDYEQYF
CDR3 DNA: TGCAGCGCCGGACAGGGGGACTACGAGCAGTACTTC

J gene: TRBJ2-3
clone size: once
D gene: TRBD2
V gene: TRBV7-8
CDR3 protein: CASSGGQTSTDTQYF
CDR3 DNA: TGTGCCAGCTCGGGGGGGCAAACTAGCACAGATACGCAGTATTTT

J gene: TRBJ2-6
clone size: NA
D gene: TRBD1
V gene: TRBV24-1
CDR3 protein: CATSDPGTGGPGVLTF
CDR3 DNA: TGTGCCACCAGTGATCCAGGGACAGGGGGCCCTGGGGTCCTGACTTTC

J gene: TRBJ2-5
clone size: NA
D gene: TRBD1
V gene: TRBV7-3
CDR3 protein: CASSPGTAQETQYF
CDR3 DNA: TGTGCCAGCAGCCCGGGGACAGCTCAAGAGACCCAGTACTTC

J gene: TRBJ1-5
clone size: NA
D gene: NA
V gene: TRBV19
CDR3 protein: CASSIGGGRENQPQHF
CDR3 DNA: TGTGCCAGTAGTATAGGGGGGGGCAGGGAGAATCAGCCCCAGCATTTT

J gene: TRBJ1-3
clone size: NA
D gene: NA
V gene: TRBV7-7
CDR3 protein: CASSLVGASNDSGNTIYF
CDR3 DNA: TGTGCTAGCAGCTTAGTCGGGGCCTCAAACGACTCTGGAAACACCATATATTTT

J gene: TRBJ1-1
clone size: NA
D gene: TRBD1
V gene: TRBV7-9
CDR3 protein: CASSAGQGAREAFF
CDR3 DNA: TGTGCCAGCAGCGCGGGACAGGGGGCGCGTGAAGCTTTCTTT

J gene: TRBJ1-2
clone size: NA
D gene: NA
V gene: TRBV7-9
CDR3 protein: CASSLAQNYGYTF
CDR3 DNA: TGTGCCAGCAGCTTAGCCCAGAACTATGGCTACACCTTC

J gene: TRBJ1-2
clone size: once
D gene: NA
V gene: TRBV5-1
CDR3 protein: CASSLWGLDYGYTF
CDR3 DNA: TGCGCCAGCAGCTTGTGGGGCCTCGACTATGGCTACACCTTC

J gene: TRBJ2-1
clone size: NA
D gene: NA
V gene: TRBV9
CDR3 protein: CASSVDGGSYNEQFF
CDR3 DNA: TGTGCCAGCAGCGTAGACGGGGGCTCCTACAATGAGCAGTTCTTC

J gene: TRBJ2-3
clone size: few
D gene: NA
V gene: TRBV28
CDR3 protein: CASSLIAQSSYGTDTQYF
CDR3 DNA: TGTGCCAGCAGTTTAATCGCACAGTCGTCGTACGGCACAGATACGCAGTATTTT

J gene: TRBJ2-7
clone size: NA
D gene: NA
V gene: TRBV10-3
CDR3 protein: CAMGGQTYEQYF
CDR3 DNA: TGTGCCATGGGGGGACAAACCTACGAGCAGTACTTC

J gene: TRBJ1-2
clone size: many
D gene: TRBD1
V gene: TRBV27
CDR3 protein: CASSTVKGARGYGYTF
CDR3 DNA: TGTGCCAGCAGTACGGTCAAGGGGGCCAGGGGATACGGCTACACCTTC

J gene: TRBJ2-3
clone size: once
D gene: NA
V gene: TRBV19
CDR3 protein: CASKVASTDTQYF
CDR3 DNA: TGTGCCAGTAAAGTGGCTAGCACAGATACGCAGTATTTT

J gene: TRBJ2-5
clone size: few
D gene: NA
V gene: TRBV5-1
CDR3 protein: CASSAGGGQETQYF
CDR3 DNA: TGCGCCAGCAGCGCAGGGGGAGGACAAGAGACCCAGTACTTC

J gene: TRBJ2-7
clone size: NA
D gene: TRBD2
V gene: TRBV25-1
CDR3 protein: CASSSIPSGGAYEQYF
CDR3 DNA: TGTGCCAGCAGCAGTATCCCTAGCGGGGGGGCCTACGAGCAGTACTTC

J gene: TRBJ2-2
clone size: NA
D gene: NA
V gene: TRBV5-8
CDR3 protein: CASSNRGSTGELFF
CDR3 DNA: TGTGCCAGCAGCAACCGGGGGTCCACCGGGGAGCTGTTTTTT

J gene: TRBJ2-4
clone size: NA
D gene: TRBD2
V gene: TRBV30
CDR3 protein: CAWSRPGVAGGRNGKNIQYF
CDR3 DNA: TGTGCCTGGAGCCGGCCGGGAGTAGCGGGGGGCCGGAATGGCAAAAACATTCAGTACTTC

J gene: TRBJ2-5
clone size: NA
D gene: TRBD2
V gene: TRBV18
CDR3 protein: CASSRSGGETQYF
CDR3 DNA: TGTGCCAGCTCTCGGAGCGGGGGCGAGACCCAGTACTTC

J gene: TRBJ1-2
clone size: NA
D gene: TRBD1
V gene: TRBV5-1
CDR3 protein: CASSHGDSIYGYTF
CDR3 DNA: TGCGCCAGCAGCCATGGGGACAGCATCTATGGCTACACCTTC

J gene: TRBJ2-3
clone size: NA
D gene: TRBD2
V gene: TRBV5-1
CDR3 protein: CASNLAGSTDTQYF
CDR3 DNA: TGCGCCAGCAACCTAGCGGGAAGCACAGATACGCAGTATTTT

J gene: TRBJ2-7
clone size: NA
D gene: NA
V gene: TRBV28
CDR3 protein: CASSPDSPLSYEQYF
CDR3 DNA: TGTGCCAGCAGTCCGGACAGTCCTCTCTCCTACGAGCAGTACTTC

J gene: TRBJ2-3
clone size: NA
D gene: NA
V gene: TRBV14
CDR3 protein: CASSHLFGTPSTDTQYF
CDR3 DNA: TGTGCCAGCAGCCATCTCTTCGGGACGCCTAGCACAGATACGCAGTATTTT

J gene: TRBJ2-2
clone size: NA
D gene: NA
V gene: TRBV28
CDR3 protein: CASSPQTAANTGELFF
CDR3 DNA: TGTGCCAGCAGTCCCCAGACGGCAGCGAACACCGGGGAGCTGTTTTTT

J gene: TRBJ1-6
clone size: many
D gene: NA
V gene: TRBV27
CDR3 protein: CASRSSYNSPLHF
CDR3 DNA: TGTGCCAGCCGCAGTTCCTATAATTCACCCCTCCACTTT

J gene: TRBJ2-2
clone size: NA
D gene: NA
V gene: TRBV10-2
CDR3 protein: CASSATSRTGELFF
CDR3 DNA: TGCGCCAGCAGTGCCACTAGTCGGACCGGGGAGCTGTTTTTT

J gene: TRBJ2-7
clone size: NA
D gene: TRBD2
V gene: TRBV5-1
CDR3 protein: CASSSGAGTSYEQYF
CDR3 DNA: TGCGCCAGCAGCTCAGGAGCGGGGACCTCCTACGAGCAGTACTTC

J gene: TRBJ2-6
clone size: NA
D gene: NA
V gene: TRBV7-9
CDR3 protein: CASQGVLSGANVLTF
CDR3 DNA: TGTGCCAGCCAGGGCGTTCTCTCTGGGGCCAACGTCCTGACTTTC

J gene: TRBJ1-4
clone size: NA
D gene: TRBD1
V gene: TRBV11-3
CDR3 protein: CASSTGTGDEKLFF
CDR3 DNA: TGTGCCAGCAGCACCGGGACAGGTGATGAAAAACTGTTTTTT

J gene: TRBJ1-1
clone size: NA
D gene: NA
V gene: TRBV15
CDR3 protein: CATSREGFTEAFF
CDR3 DNA: TGTGCCACCAGCAGGGAAGGGTTCACTGAAGCTTTCTTT

J gene: TRBJ1-2
clone size: NA
D gene: TRBD1
V gene: TRBV7-9
CDR3 protein: CASTRRTGVGGDGYTF
CDR3 DNA: TGTGCCAGCACCCGGAGGACAGGGGTCGGCGGGGACGGCTACACCTTC

J gene: TRBJ1-2
clone size: NA
D gene: NA
V gene: TRBV5-1
CDR3 protein: CASSLAREGYYGYTF
CDR3 DNA: TGCGCCAGCAGCTTGGCCAGGGAGGGTTACTATGGCTACACCTTC

J gene: TRBJ1-5
clone size: NA
D gene: TRBD1
V gene: TRBV12-3/TRBV12-4
CDR3 protein: CASSLQGNQPQHF
CDR3 DNA: TGTGCCAGCAGTCTACAGGGGAATCAGCCCCAGCATTTT

J gene: TRBJ2-7
clone size: few
D gene: NA
V gene: TRBV11-2
CDR3 protein: CASSHSYEQYF
CDR3 DNA: TGTGCCAGCAGCCACTCCTACGAGCAGTACTTC